This T cell receptor (beta chain) was found in a study of blood T cell repertoires in COVID-19. In the study overall: Italy, Spain and the United States were the sources of the convalescent and acute COVID-19 samples. Sources were T cells, B-cell-depleted T cells, or PBMCs; the material itself was cDNA or gDNA.

The CDR3 sequence is 18 residues long. Germline CDR1 reads SGHRS; CDR2 reads YFSETQ. V lost 1 base and J lost 1, with 15 bases in between. Authors' methods: By means of reference gene primer amplification, nucleated cell counts were estimated. Libraries were prepared by immunoSEQ multiplex PCR; TCRdb keeps only in-frame clonotypes and omits some of them. D and trimming come from the DNA, and the V and J calls and clone size come from that table. This table has more than 95,000 clones, about 86% appearing once. V is TRBV5-1 and J is TRBJ1-6; D possibly corresponds to TRBD1 (6 bases). This sequence was found in a woman aged 55-75 years in a cohort sampled during active or convalescent COVID-19. Input material: peripheral blood. The CDR3 is CASSLNRAGESYNSPLHF. The CDR3 region has the DNA TGCGCCAGCAGCTTGAACCGGGCAGGGGAATCCTATAATTCACCCCTCCACTTT.